The entry that follows covers one T cell receptor (beta chain) sequence. Antigen unknown. The sample belongs to a study of cytomegalovirus exposure and HLA in healthy donors. Per the germline V gene, CDR1 is GTSNPN and CDR2 is SVGIG (reference sequence). V was shortened by 6 bases and J by 5 bases, with 10 bases between the two germline ends. This CDR3 contains 12 residues. PCR employed 60 Vbeta and 13 Jbeta primers. The data were produced by immunoSEQ multiplex PCR, yet TCRdb's version contains in-frame clones alone and is incomplete. This sample's table reports 150,000 to 200,000 clones. Overall study results and limits: It was reported that TCR beta sequences correctly inferred the HLA-A and HLA-B alleles for most subjects. Cytomegalovirus-associated TCR beta chains were listed, numbering 164. According to a later analysis, donors in an Asian-associated ancestry cluster reportedly had fewer N-insertions than the roughly 640-donor mean.

The chain carries TRBV30 and TRBJ1-4; weak D call: TRBD1 (5 bases). Sequencing was carried out using PBMCs. The sequence derives from a woman under 30 in good health and CMV-seropositive. This chain's CDR3 is CACGTGNEKLFF. As DNA, the CDR3 is TGTGCCTGTGGGACTGGGAATGAAAAACTGTTTTTT.